One sample yielded the 21 T cell receptor beta chains listed below, sequenced in a study of beta chain features in type 1 diabetes. Isolated RNA was reverse transcribed in full, so expressed TCRB transcripts were sequenced. Method: immunoSEQ multiplex PCR; TCRdb's copy keeps in-frame clones and lacks some. Among around 40,000 clones listed, approximately 68% were seen once. Their cognate antigens are unknown. General study points: Patients with Type 1 diabetes showed moderately but significantly shorter TCRB CDR3s in all four CD4+ subsets.

Sequenced: Tregs from blood. The receptors were sampled from a woman younger than 30 with type 1 diabetes.

The chain carries TRBV19 and TRBJ2-3, with TRBD2 matching over 16 bases. V trimming: 7 bases; J trimming: 10 bases; junction bases outside the gene matches: 8. Germline values: CDR1 LNHDA, CDR2 SQIVND (reference sequence). CDR3 size: 15 residues. DNA for the CDR3: TGTGCCAGTAAGGGAGGGACTAGCGGGGGGGCCCCGCAGTATTTT. This gives the protein CASKGGTSGGAPQYF.

This chain links TRBV7-9 with TRBJ1-5, with 8 bases aligning to TRBD1. The CDR3 length is 15 residues. Trimming took 5 bases from V and 4 from J; bases not matched to a gene: 7. The V gene's germline CDR1 is SEHNR and CDR2 FQNEAQ (reference sequence). The CDR3 coding sequence is TGTGCCAGCAGCGCGACAGGGGCGAGGAATCAGCCCCAGCATTTT. It translates to CASSATGARNQPQHF.

The gene calls are TRBV6-6 and TRBJ2-3, with 8 positions matching TRBD2. Germline-derived CDR1 and CDR2 are MNHNY and SVGAGI (reference sequence). The J segment lost 0 bases and the V segment lost 5 bases, leaving 7 bases of the junction unmatched. The CDR3 extends over 16 amino acids. As DNA, the CDR3 is TGTGCCAGCAGTCCCCGAGCGGGAGTCAGCACAGATACGCAGTATTTT. Protein: CASSPRAGVSTDTQYF.

This clone was detected once. The rearrangement joins TRBV19 to TRBJ2-7; 7 nucleotides align to TRBD1. Trimming removed 6 bases from V and 5 bases from J; junction bases left unmatched: 7. CDR1 LNHDA and CDR2 SQIVND come from the germline V gene (reference sequence). The CDR3 extends over 13 amino acids. The CDR3 nucleotides are TGTGCCAGTAGCATCGACAGGGCCAACGAGCAGTACTTC. Translation: CASSIDRANEQYF.

The CDR3 region has the DNA TGTGCCAGCTCACCCGTACTAGCGGGCTACGAGCAGTACTTC. It codes for CASSPVLAGYEQYF. The chain has TRBV18 and TRBJ2-7; 9 bases map to TRBD2. Germline-derived CDR1 and CDR2 are KGHSH and LQKENI. After removal of 3 bases from V and 3 bases from J, the junction contained 3 bases not matched to a gene. This CDR3 spans 14 amino acids.

This chain connects TRBV11-2 to TRBJ2-7; TRBD2 matches at 9 bases. The CDR3 loop spans 15 amino acids. The junction had 6 bases not matched to a gene; V was cut back by 6 bases and J by 0 bases. From germline, CDR1 is SGHAT and CDR2 FQNNGV. The CDR3 coding sequence is TGTGCCAGCAGAAATAGCGGGGGTCCCTCCTACGAGCAGTACTTC. Translating gives CASRNSGGPSYEQYF.

CDR3 bases: TGTGCCAGCAGCTTAGGGCCGAATGAGGGGGCGAAGAAGAATGGCTACACCTTC. Residues: CASSLGPNEGAKKNGYTF. This chain connects TRBV7-9 to TRBJ1-2; 7 nucleotides line up with TRBD1. V lost 1 base and J lost 6; bases outside the gene matches: 17. The CDR3 loop spans 18 amino acids. Germline V gene data show CDR1 as SEHNR and CDR2 as FQNEAQ (reference sequence).

The rearrangement uses TRBV2 and TRBJ2-3; 11 bases are a match to TRBD1. The CDR3 loop spans 14 amino acids. Germline V gene sequence: CDR1 SNHLY, CDR2 FYNNEI. The trim removed 5 bases at V and 4 bases at J, leaving 2 bases unmatched. The CDR3 is CASSSGQGADTQYF. The CDR3, as DNA: TGTGCCAGCAGTTCGGGACAGGGGGCAGATACGCAGTATTTT.

The CDR3 DNA reads TGTGCCAGCAGTTTACTCCCGTCAGGGGTCGGCGAAGCTTTCTTT. Amino acid sequence: CASSLLPSGVGEAFF. The chain uses TRBV27 and TRBJ1-1; D might be TRBD1 (6 bases). The CDR3 is 15 amino acids. In germline, CDR1 is MNHEY, CDR2 SMNVEV (reference sequence). V lost 2 bases and J 8 bases, leaving 18 bases between the germline ends.

The J gene is TRBJ2-3, the V gene TRBV2, with 8 bases aligning to TRBD1. J gave up 3 bases and V 7 bases, and 9 bases lay outside the gene matches. The length of the CDR3 is 15 residues. Germline V gives CDR1 SNHLY, CDR2 FYNNEI. The CDR3 loop is CASTAGGVRTDTQYF. CDR3 DNA sequence: TGTGCCAGCACCGCAGGGGGCGTTCGTACAGATACGCAGTATTTT.

As DNA, the CDR3 is TGCGCCAGCAGTCAATCGGGCCCGGGAGTCTACAATGAGCAGTTCTTC. Its protein product is CASSQSGPGVYNEQFF. The chain joins TRBV23-1 to TRBJ2-1; D perhaps matches TRBD2 (6 bases). TRBV23-1 is an ORF, with its function uncertain. This CDR3 is built from 16 residues. Trimming removed 0 bases at V and 3 bases at J, with 12 bases between.

This sequence joins TRBV7-9 and TRBJ1-5; D is possibly TRBD1 (5 bases). CDR3 length: 13 amino acids. Trimming stripped 6 bases from V and 1 base from J, with 7 bases between. Germline V gene lookup returns CDR1 SEHNR and CDR2 FQNEAQ (reference sequence). This CDR3 reads CASRRDSNQPQHF. CDR3 coding DNA: TGTGCCAGCAGGCGGGACAGCAATCAGCCCCAGCATTTT.

This chain uses TRBV7-9 with TRBJ2-1, with TRBD2 matching 9 bases. This CDR3 is 16 amino acids long. CDR1 and CDR2 (germline): SEHNR, FQNEAQ (reference sequence). Trimming removed 5 bases from V and 8 bases from J; junction bases left unmatched: 13. For the CDR3, the DNA is TGTGCCAGCAGCAACCCGTGGCTAGCGGGGTCCGATGAGCAGTTCTTC. Its protein product is CASSNPWLAGSDEQFF.

This clone showed up just a few times. V usage is TRBV29-1 and J usage is TRBJ1-5; a possible D gene is TRBD1 (5 bases). CDR3 length equals 13 residues. Germline V gives CDR1 SQVTM, CDR2 ANQGSEA. V was clipped by 7 bases and J by 0 bases, with 10 bases between them. The CDR3 region has the DNA TGCAGCGCGAAAGGGGCTAGCAATCAGCCCCAGCATTTT. Its protein product is CSAKGASNQPQHF.

This rearrangement joins TRBV11-2 to TRBJ1-1; the D is unclear. From germline, CDR1 is SGHAT and CDR2 FQNNGV. V was pared by 5 bases and J by 1 base, with 8 bases between. This CDR3 has 13 amino acids. CDR3 DNA sequence: TGTGCCAGCAGCGCAACACCGAACACTGAAGCTTTCTTT. It yields the protein CASSATPNTEAFF.

By sample share, this clone is medium-sized (0.01 to 0.1%). The J gene is TRBJ2-1, the V gene TRBV10-3, with 9 positions matching TRBD2. The J segment lost 7 bases and the V segment lost 9 bases, leaving 7 bases of the junction unmatched. This CDR3 has 13 amino acids. Per germline, CDR1 ENHRY and CDR2 SYGVKD. The CDR3 nucleotides read TGTGCCATAGCGCGTAGCGGGAGTAATGAGCAGTTCTTC. Protein sequence: CAIARSGSNEQFF.

The chain couples TRBV5-6 to TRBJ1-2; a possible D gene is TRBD1 (5 bases). Trimming stripped 4 bases from V and 4 bases from J, with 8 bases between. From germline, CDR1 is SGHDT and CDR2 YYEEEE. This CDR3 is 12 amino acids long. The CDR3 loop is CASSTDSYGYTF. The CDR3 nucleotides read TGTGCCAGCAGCACCGACAGCTATGGCTACACCTTC.

The chain combines TRBV9 with TRBJ2-6, with 7 bases matching TRBD1. Germline lookup yields CDR1 SGDLS and CDR2 YYNGEE. The CDR3 is made up of 16 amino acids. V dropped 3 bases and J dropped 3; count of bases not matched to a gene: 6. The CDR3 protein is CASSDDRVGGANVLTF. Here the CDR3 DNA reads TGTGCCAGCAGCGACGACAGGGTGGGTGGGGCCAACGTCCTGACTTTC.

This clone was counted only a few times. The chain uses TRBV6-6 and TRBJ2-1; TRBD1 aligns across 9 bases. Germline V CDR1 and CDR2: MNHNY, SVGAGI (reference sequence). V was pared by 4 bases and J by 8 bases, with 9 bases of the junction left unmatched. This CDR3 is 15 amino acids long. CDR3 residues: CASSFPGQGVYEQFF. CDR3 sequence (DNA): TGTGCCAGCAGTTTCCCGGGACAGGGCGTCTATGAGCAGTTCTTC.

The chain links TRBV7-2 to TRBJ2-5, with 8 bases aligning to TRBD2. CDR1 is SGHTA, CDR2 FQGNSA, per germline. Trimming at V came to 6 bases and at J to 4 bases, leaving 4 bases not matched to a gene. This CDR3 is 13 amino acids long. The CDR3 bases are TGTGCCAGCAGACCCCTAGCGGGAGAGACCCAGTACTTC. Translated, it gives CASRPLAGETQYF.

The J gene is TRBJ2-7, the V gene TRBV18, with no clear D. Trimming took off 0 bases at V and 2 bases at J, with 5 bases between the two ends. Germline V gives CDR1 KGHSH, CDR2 LQKENI. This CDR3 spans 13 amino acids. CDR3 nucleotide sequence: TGTGCCAGCTCACCACCGTACACCTACGAGCAGTACTTC. Its translation: CASSPPYTYEQYF. The variable domain in full, completed from reference TRBV18 and TRBJ2-7, reads NAGVMQNPRHLVRRRGQEARLRCSPMKGHSHVYWYRQLPEEGLKFMVYLQKENIIDESGMPKERFSAEFPKEGPSILRIQQVVRGDSAAYFCASSPPYTYEQYFGPGTRLTVT.